This T cell receptor beta chain is drawn from a study of cytomegalovirus exposure and HLA in healthy donors. The study's findings and limits: It is likely that the observed cluster of highly shared sequence variants was a sequencing artifact. Immune exposure was documented only through CMV serostatus. A later analysis showed TCR association rates differing by HLA locus, peaking at DRB1 and lowest at HLA-C.

Comments on this clone: Its matching antigen is unknown.

The PCR made use of 60 Vbeta and 13 Jbeta primers. TCRdb's table, derived via immunoSEQ multiplex PCR, lists solely in-frame clones and lacks some. The top ten hold more than 1.5% of the sample, which has 150,000 to 200,000 clones, more than 75% seen once. CDR3 size: 15 residues. Germline V CDR1 and CDR2: SGHTA, FQGNSA. Trimming left V 2 bases short and J 4 bases short, with 12 bases between. This chain connects TRBV7-2 to TRBJ1-5, with D perhaps matching TRBD1 (5 bases). Sample: PBMCs. This clonotype originated in a woman aged 45-60 years in good health and CMV-seronegative. In DNA form, the CDR3 reads TGTGCCAGCAGCTTAAGTGTTCGGGGGAATCAGCCCCAGCATTTT. Translating it yields CASSLSVRGNQPQHF.